This T cell receptor beta chain was captured in a study of blood T cell repertoires in COVID-19. About the study: Donors in the United States, Italy and Spain gave samples during acute or convalescent COVID-19.

V was pared by 5 bases and J by 1 base, with 9 bases between. This CDR3 contains 14 residues. The germline V gene has CDR1 SEHNR and CDR2 FQNEAQ (reference sequence). Method: immunoSEQ multiplex PCR; TCRdb's copy keeps in-frame clones and lacks some. The sample includes around 120,000 clones, more than 70% of them seen just once. Material: peripheral blood. The J gene is TRBJ1-3, the V gene TRBV7-9; TRBD1 might be the D (5 bases). The sequence was collected from a human donor in a cohort sampled during active COVID-19. In nucleotides, the CDR3 is TGTGCCAGCAGCACAGGAGTTTCTGGAAACACCATATATTTT. Its protein is CASSTGVSGNTIYF. Variable domain in full (rest from reference TRBV7-9 and TRBJ1-3): DTGVSQNPRHKITKRGQNVTFRCDPISEHNRLYWYRQTLGQGPEFLTYFQNEAQLEKSRLLSDRFSAERPKGSFSTLEIQRTEQGDSAMYLCASSTGVSGNTIYFGEGSWLTVV.